Below are 3 T cell receptor beta chains sequenced from a single sample in a study of T cells in Graves' hyperthyroidism and ophthalmopathy. TCR beta CDR3 regions were amplified from RNA transcripts. With the HTBI primer set, the TCR CDR3 went through a first round of RT-PCR. TCRdb redid the calling of the multiplex PCR reads with MiXCR, one entry per CDR3 protein. The table records 640,000 or so distinct CDR3 sequences, around 15% of them present only once. What was sequenced was blood. Receptor source: a middle-aged woman with Graves' ophthalmopathy.

This clonotype was observed at least ten times. This rearrangement joins TRBV20-1 to TRBJ2-5; tentatively, D is TRBD1 (7 bases). Germline CDR1 DFQATT, CDR2 SNEGSKA (reference sequence). The CDR3 has 12 amino acids. Deletions cut 5 bases from V and 3 bases from J, with 10 bases between. The CDR3 DNA reads TGCAGTGCTTCCAGGGGGGAAGAGACCCAGTACTTC. Encoded protein: CSASRGEETQYF.

This clonotype was seen repeatedly, ten times or more. The genes are TRBV19 and TRBJ1-1; D is uncertain. The length of the CDR3 is 13 residues. The V gene's germline CDR1 is LNHDA and CDR2 SQIVND (reference sequence). V was shortened by 3 bases and J by 5 bases, with 10 bases between the two germline ends. CDR3 nucleotides: TGTGCCAGTAGTATTGGGGTGGAGACTGAAGCTTTCTTT. Translated, it gives CASSIGVETEAFF.

This clonotype was seen at least ten times. The rearrangement uses TRBV19 and TRBJ1-1, with D unclear. The V end lost 7 bases, the J end lost 1 base, and 16 bases lay between the germline ends. The CDR3 contains 15 residues. The germline V gene has CDR1 LNHDA and CDR2 SQIVND (reference sequence). DNA of the CDR3: TGTGCCAGTACGCCAGAGGCAGGCCGGAACACTGAAGCTTTCTTT. Translation gives CASTPEAGRNTEAFF.